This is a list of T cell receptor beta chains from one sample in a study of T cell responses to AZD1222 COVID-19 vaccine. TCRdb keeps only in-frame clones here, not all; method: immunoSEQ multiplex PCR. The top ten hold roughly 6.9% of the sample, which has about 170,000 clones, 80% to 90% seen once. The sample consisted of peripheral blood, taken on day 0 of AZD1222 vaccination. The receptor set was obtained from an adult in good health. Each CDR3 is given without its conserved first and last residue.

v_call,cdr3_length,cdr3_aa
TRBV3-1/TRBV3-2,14,ASSQRADSGANVLT
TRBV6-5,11,AGARGSNTEAF
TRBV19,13,ASSRGGANTGELF
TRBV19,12,ASRPQGQGSPLH
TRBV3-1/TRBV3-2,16,ASSLGGGRFSSTDTQY
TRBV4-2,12,ASSPDREAEKLF
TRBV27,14,ASSPSAGQVNQPQH
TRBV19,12,ASSAAGGPETQY
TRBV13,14,ASSLAGTGGRNEQY
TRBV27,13,ASSSWGSGANVLT
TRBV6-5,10,ASSNGRVTQY
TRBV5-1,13,ASSRQGAANEKLF
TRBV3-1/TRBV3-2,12,ASSQGFGDQPQH
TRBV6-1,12,ASSEWRGDEKLF
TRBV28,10,ASSLRDYEQY
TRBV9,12,ASSVGQGDGGYT
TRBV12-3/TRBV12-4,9,ASSYNSPLH
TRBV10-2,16,ASRRGLAAGFHTDTQY
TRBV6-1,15,ASSDHLAGSNTGELF
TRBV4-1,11,ASSHGTVSEQY
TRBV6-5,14,ASSYSSETSEFRQF
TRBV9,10,ASSVGQGGYT
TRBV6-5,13,ASSYRDRGSYEQY
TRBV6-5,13,ASSYSTGGSEKLF
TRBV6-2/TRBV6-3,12,ASSYLGDYQPQH
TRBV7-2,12,ASSRIRQGHEQY
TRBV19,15,ASSHFPTGQGNTEAF
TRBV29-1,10,SGNRGDTEAF
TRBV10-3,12,AIAEQGENEKLF
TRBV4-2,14,ASSQELAGPGNEQF
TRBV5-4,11,ASSLQGMDGYT
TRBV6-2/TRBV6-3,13,ASSYSLRGGTEAF
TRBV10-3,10,AIGQGNYGYT
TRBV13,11,ASNSGGANEQY
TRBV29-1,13,SVVTEAGVGQPQH